The rows below give T cell receptor beta chains drawn from one sample of a study of T cells in Graves' hyperthyroidism and ophthalmopathy. MiXCR was run by TCRdb on the multiplex PCR reads, yielding one entry per CDR3 protein. The data contain about 250,000 distinct CDR3 sequences, 22% of them singletons. The sequencing sample was made of blood. These receptors were obtained from a man aged 25-45 years with Graves' ophthalmopathy. The CDR3 runs from the conserved cysteine through the conserved F or W. The order of the fields is CDR3 protein, CDR3 DNA, D gene, V gene, J gene, clone size. The D gene is left open where the match is weak. Some rows mark clone size as missing; the rest say once, few, many or name a class of expanded clone.

CDR3 protein: CASTTGGATNYGYTF; CDR3 DNA: TGTGCCAGCACCACAGGGGGCGCGACTAACTATGGCTACACCTTC; D gene: TRBD1; V gene: TRBV28; J gene: TRBJ1-2; clone size: .
CDR3 protein: CASSQSGTGISNQPQHF; CDR3 DNA: TGCGCCAGCAGCCAGTCCGGGACAGGGATAAGCAATCAGCCCCAGCATTTT; D gene: TRBD1; V gene: TRBV4-1; J gene: TRBJ1-5; clone size: many
CDR3 protein: CSARAAALSSYEQYF; CDR3 DNA: TGCAGTGCTAGAGCGGCAGCCCTCAGCTCCTACGAGCAGTACTTC; D gene: .; V gene: TRBV20-1; J gene: TRBJ2-7; clone size: .
CDR3 protein: CASSTGTGFYGYTF; CDR3 DNA: TGTGCCAGCAGTACCGGGACAGGGTTCTATGGCTACACCTTC; D gene: TRBD1; V gene: TRBV6-1; J gene: TRBJ1-2; clone size: many
CDR3 protein: CASSFQVHRTITDTQYF; CDR3 DNA: TGTGCCAGCAGTTTTCAGGTACATCGAACGATCACAGATACGCAGTATTTT; D gene: .; V gene: TRBV12-3/TRBV12-4; J gene: TRBJ2-3; clone size: .
CDR3 protein: CASSSTMGVGLNSPLHF; CDR3 DNA: TGTGCCAGCAGCTCCACGATGGGGGTAGGATTGAATTCACCCCTCCACTTT; D gene: .; V gene: TRBV27; J gene: TRBJ1-6; clone size: many
CDR3 protein: CASSPGTGNEQYF; CDR3 DNA: TGTGCCAGTAGTCCCGGGACAGGGAACGAGCAGTACTTC; D gene: TRBD1; V gene: TRBV19; J gene: TRBJ2-7; clone size: few
CDR3 protein: CASSYGTSGSYEQYF; CDR3 DNA: TGTGCCAGCAGTTACGGGACTAGCGGATCCTACGAGCAGTACTTC; D gene: TRBD2; V gene: TRBV6-2/TRBV6-3; J gene: TRBJ2-7; clone size: few
CDR3 protein: CASSVGRGAFSNQPQHF; CDR3 DNA: TGTGCCAGCAGTGTCGGGAGGGGGGCGTTCAGCAATCAGCCCCAGCATTTT; D gene: .; V gene: TRBV2; J gene: TRBJ1-5; clone size: many
CDR3 protein: CASSLGGPNEQFF; CDR3 DNA: TGTGCCAGCAGCCTTGGAGGTCCCAATGAGCAGTTCTTC; D gene: .; V gene: TRBV7-3; J gene: TRBJ2-1; clone size: many
CDR3 protein: CASSRTGTSFNEKLFF; CDR3 DNA: TGTGCCAGCAGCCGCACCGGGACATCGTTTAATGAAAAACTGTTTTTT; D gene: .; V gene: TRBV4-2; J gene: TRBJ1-4; clone size: .
CDR3 protein: CTSSPRMDEQFF; CDR3 DNA: TGTACCAGCAGCCCTAGGATGGATGAGCAGTTCTTC; D gene: .; V gene: TRBV5-4; J gene: TRBJ2-1; clone size: few
CDR3 protein: CASSSQRGSTDTQYF; CDR3 DNA: TGTGCCAGCAGTTCTCAGCGGGGTAGCACAGATACGCAGTATTTT; D gene: TRBD2; V gene: TRBV6-2/TRBV6-3; J gene: TRBJ2-3; clone size: .
CDR3 protein: CASSAALGQGASRELFF; CDR3 DNA: TGTGCCAGCTCGGCTGCCCTCGGGCAGGGGGCAAGTAGGGAGCTGTTTTTT; D gene: TRBD1; V gene: TRBV12-3/TRBV12-4; J gene: TRBJ2-2; clone size: many
CDR3 protein: CAIRTEANTGELFF; CDR3 DNA: TGTGCCATCCGGACAGAGGCGAACACCGGGGAGCTGTTTTTT; D gene: .; V gene: TRBV10-3; J gene: TRBJ2-2; clone size: many
CDR3 protein: CASRALAGTYYF; CDR3 DNA: TGTGCGAGCAGGGCTCTAGCGGGAACGTACTACTTC; D gene: TRBD2; V gene: TRBV6-1; J gene: TRBJ2-5; clone size: .
CDR3 protein: CASSLGADYGYTF; CDR3 DNA: TGTGCCAGCAGCTTGGGGGCGGACTATGGCTACACCTTC; D gene: .; V gene: TRBV7-8; J gene: TRBJ1-2; clone size: many
CDR3 protein: CAWSVRPSGISTDTQYF; CDR3 DNA: TGTGCCTGGAGTGTACGTCCTAGCGGGATAAGCACAGATACGCAGTATTTT; D gene: TRBD2; V gene: TRBV30; J gene: TRBJ2-3; clone size: .
CDR3 protein: CSVVARAGYTF; CDR3 DNA: TGCAGCGTTGTTGCCAGGGCTGGCTACACCTTC; D gene: .; V gene: TRBV29-1; J gene: TRBJ1-2; clone size: .
CDR3 protein: CASSLALGNTEAFF; CDR3 DNA: TGTGCCAGCAGTTTAGCTCTGGGTAACACTGAAGCTTTCTTT; D gene: .; V gene: TRBV12-3/TRBV12-4; J gene: TRBJ1-1; clone size: many
CDR3 protein: CASSPTGTMNTEAFF; CDR3 DNA: TGTGCCAGCTCACCAACAGGGACCATGAACACTGAAGCTTTCTTT; D gene: .; V gene: TRBV18; J gene: TRBJ1-1; clone size: many
CDR3 protein: CASSPDTNNQPQHF; CDR3 DNA: TGTGCCAGCTCCCCGGACACCAACAATCAGCCCCAGCATTTT; D gene: .; V gene: TRBV18; J gene: TRBJ1-5; clone size: many
CDR3 protein: CASSLLGSNGYTF; CDR3 DNA: TGTGCCAGCAGCTTGCTGGGTTCGAATGGCTACACCTTC; D gene: .; V gene: TRBV5-6; J gene: TRBJ1-2; clone size: .
CDR3 protein: CAWLVMNGYTF; CDR3 DNA: TGTGCCTGGCTAGTGATGAATGGCTACACCTTC; D gene: .; V gene: TRBV30; J gene: TRBJ1-2; clone size: many
CDR3 protein: CASSPTEGAETQYF; CDR3 DNA: TGTGCCAGCAGCCCGACAGAGGGCGCGGAGACCCAGTACTTC; D gene: .; V gene: TRBV7-3; J gene: TRBJ2-5; clone size: .
CDR3 protein: CASRPGLFAEGGRASVERYF; CDR3 DNA: TGTGCCAGCAGACCCGGGCTCTTCGCTGAGGGTGGGAGGGCCTCGGTTGAGCGGTACTTC; D gene: TRBD2; V gene: TRBV7-2; J gene: TRBJ2-7; clone size: once
CDR3 protein: CASSLGLTGELFF; CDR3 DNA: TGTGCCAGCAGTTTAGGCCTCACCGGGGAGCTGTTTTTT; D gene: .; V gene: TRBV27; J gene: TRBJ2-2; clone size: .
CDR3 protein: CASSQERQGAYEQYF; CDR3 DNA: TGCGCCAGCAGCCAAGAAAGACAGGGGGCTTACGAGCAGTACTTC; D gene: TRBD1; V gene: TRBV4-1; J gene: TRBJ2-7; clone size: .
CDR3 protein: CAWIPWGTSSADTQYF; CDR3 DNA: TGTGCCTGGATCCCCTGGGGGACTAGTTCAGCAGATACGCAGTATTTT; D gene: TRBD2; V gene: TRBV30; J gene: TRBJ2-3; clone size: few
CDR3 protein: CASSTQGTSTDTQYF; CDR3 DNA: TGTGCCAGCAGTACCCAGGGGACTAGCACAGATACGCAGTATTTT; D gene: .; V gene: TRBV6-1; J gene: TRBJ2-3; clone size: few
CDR3 protein: CASSIRVETQYF; CDR3 DNA: TGTGCCAGCAGCATCAGGGTTGAGACCCAGTACTTC; D gene: .; V gene: TRBV13; J gene: TRBJ2-5; clone size: many
CDR3 protein: CASSLASGYNEQFF; CDR3 DNA: TGTGCCAGCAGCTTAGCCTCAGGGTACAATGAGCAGTTCTTC; D gene: .; V gene: TRBV11-2; J gene: TRBJ2-1; clone size: many
CDR3 protein: CASNREGVGGTQYF; CDR3 DNA: TGTGCCAGCAACAGGGAGGGGGTAGGAGGGACCCAGTACTTC; D gene: .; V gene: TRBV3-1; J gene: TRBJ2-5; clone size: few
CDR3 protein: CASQSGGTFGNEQFF; CDR3 DNA: TGTGCCAGCCAATCAGGCGGCACCTTCGGGAATGAGCAGTTCTTC; D gene: .; V gene: TRBV7-2; J gene: TRBJ2-1; clone size: many
CDR3 protein: CSARVPLAGGTGGLFF; CDR3 DNA: TGCAGTGCTAGAGTCCCGCTAGCGGGAGGCACCGGGGGGCTGTTTTTT; D gene: TRBD2; V gene: TRBV20-1; J gene: TRBJ2-2; clone size: .
CDR3 protein: CASSLTGGMFYEQYF; CDR3 DNA: TGTGCCAGTAGCCTAACAGGGGGCATGTTCTACGAGCAGTACTTC; D gene: TRBD1; V gene: TRBV19; J gene: TRBJ2-7; clone size: .
CDR3 protein: CASGAGVRNEQFF; CDR3 DNA: TGTGCCAGCGGAGCGGGAGTGAGGAATGAGCAGTTCTTC; D gene: TRBD2; V gene: TRBV2; J gene: TRBJ2-1; clone size: .
CDR3 protein: CATSDIAVNSYNEQFF; CDR3 DNA: TGTGCCACCAGTGACATAGCGGTTAACTCCTACAATGAGCAGTTCTTC; D gene: .; V gene: TRBV24-1; J gene: TRBJ2-1; clone size: .
CDR3 protein: CASSLGVGTSNYGYTF; CDR3 DNA: TGCGCCAGCAGCTTGGGTGTTGGAACTTCTAACTATGGCTACACCTTC; D gene: .; V gene: TRBV5-1; J gene: TRBJ1-2; clone size: few
CDR3 protein: CASRAAGNTIYF; CDR3 DNA: TGTGCCAGCAGGGCAGCTGGAAACACCATATATTTT; D gene: .; V gene: TRBV28; J gene: TRBJ1-3; clone size: many
CDR3 protein: CASSSSGRALNEQFF; CDR3 DNA: TGTGCCAGCAGCTCCAGCGGGAGGGCCCTCAATGAGCAGTTCTTC; D gene: TRBD2; V gene: TRBV7-9; J gene: TRBJ2-1; clone size: .
CDR3 protein: CASSPRDRVNTEAFF; CDR3 DNA: TGTGCCAGCAGCCCTAGGGACAGGGTGAACACTGAAGCTTTCTTT; D gene: TRBD1; V gene: TRBV7-9; J gene: TRBJ1-1; clone size: .
CDR3 protein: CASSTPGHPAYEQYF; CDR3 DNA: TGTGCCAGCAGTACGCCGGGACATCCCGCGTACGAGCAGTACTTC; D gene: .; V gene: TRBV6-2/TRBV6-3; J gene: TRBJ2-7; clone size: .
CDR3 protein: CASSDRYKGEQYF; CDR3 DNA: TGTGCCAGCAGTGACAGATACAAGGGGGAGCAGTACTTC; D gene: .; V gene: TRBV2; J gene: TRBJ2-7; clone size: many
CDR3 protein: CASSPPALQKREPGELFF; CDR3 DNA: TGTGCCAGCAGCCCACCCGCACTGCAAAAAAGGGAACCCGGGGAGCTGTTTTTT; D gene: .; V gene: TRBV7-3; J gene: TRBJ2-2; clone size: few